The T cell receptor (beta chain) under discussion was sequenced for a study of T cells in localized non-small cell lung cancer. Study-level results: Out of the top 100 tumor clones, a median about 58 were seen in adjacent lung. Owing to sequencing of a solitary tumor region, heterogeneity cannot be discounted. Higher T cell density in the blood was associated with longer overall survival, whereas higher adjacent-lung clonality associated with shorter survival. Adjacent uninvolved lung had the highest clonality, suggesting focused antigen responses.

Of note for this clone: As yet, its antigen is unknown.

This CDR3 is built from 14 residues. CDR1 is MNHGY, CDR2 SAAAGT, per germline. Trimming took 5 bases from V and 2 from J, leaving 13 bases between them. Profiled with immunoSEQ multiplex PCR; TCRdb holds only in-frame clones, not every one. Seen here are about 1,600 clones, 23% observed once, and the top ten hold approximately 19%. The clonotype originates from a male donor at least 60 years old with stage II squamous cell lung carcinoma. This specimen was lung tumor tissue, taken before any cancer treatment. The chain is built from TRBV6-8 and TRBJ2-7; D is tentatively TRBD1 or TRBD2 (5 bases each). The CDR3 coding sequence is TGTGCCAGCAGTGAGGGGAATCGGGCCTACGAGCAGTACTTC. Its protein product is CASSEGNRAYEQYF.